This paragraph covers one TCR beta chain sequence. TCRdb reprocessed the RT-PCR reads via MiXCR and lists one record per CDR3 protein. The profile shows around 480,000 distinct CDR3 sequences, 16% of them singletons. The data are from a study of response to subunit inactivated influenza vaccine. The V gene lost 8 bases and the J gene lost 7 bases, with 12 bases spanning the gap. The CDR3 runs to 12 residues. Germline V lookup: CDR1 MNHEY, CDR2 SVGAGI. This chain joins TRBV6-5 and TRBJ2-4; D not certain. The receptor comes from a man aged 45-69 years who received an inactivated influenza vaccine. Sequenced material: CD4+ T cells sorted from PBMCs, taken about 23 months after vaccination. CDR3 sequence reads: CASGEPPNIQYF. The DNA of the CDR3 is TGTGCCAGCGGGGAACCTCCGAACATTCAGTACTTC.